This TCR beta chain is drawn from a study of blood T cell repertoires in COVID-19. TCRdb keeps only in-frame clones here, not all; method: immunoSEQ multiplex PCR. Of about 160,000 clones listed, roughly 89% were seen once; the top ten hold approximately 4.1%. The CDR3 extends over 13 amino acids. CDR1 is MGHDK and CDR2 is SYGVNS in the germline V gene. V lost 4 bases and J 5 bases, leaving 11 bases between the germline ends. Sequenced: peripheral blood. This TCR derives from a woman aged 60 to 75 who had recovered from COVID-19. This chain connects TRBV25-1 to TRBJ1-1, with TRBD1 as a possible D gene (6 bases). The CDR3 sequence is CASSVGGATEAFF. CDR3 coding DNA: TGTGCCAGCAGTGTAGGGGGGGCGACTGAAGCTTTCTTT. Full variable domain (outside the CDR3, taken from reference TRBV25-1 and TRBJ1-1): EADIYQTPRYLVIGTGKKITLECSQTMGHDKMYWYQQDPGMELHLIHYSYGVNSTEKGDLSSESTVSRIRTEHFPLTLESARPSHTSQYLCASSVGGATEAFFGQGTRLTVV.